This TCR beta chain was retrieved from a study of cytomegalovirus exposure and HLA in healthy donors. PCR involved 60 Vbeta and 13 Jbeta primers. Using immunoSEQ multiplex PCR, the repertoire was profiled, and TCRdb retains in-frame clones only, with some absent. This repertoire shows some 140,000 clones, 70% to 80% found once; its top ten account for around 13%. Regarding the study as a whole: Confirmation in vitro established that a few CMV-associated chains were specific for CMV antigens.

The CDR3 runs to 13 residues. Between the trimmed V and J ends, which lost 7 bases and 3 bases, there was a span of 14 bases. CDR1 and CDR2 from the germline V gene are SQVTM and ANQGSEA. The sample holds a few counts of this clone. Its antigen is still unknown. This receptor was obtained from a man aged 25-45 years in good health and CMV-seropositive. Material: PBMCs. The chain is built from TRBV29-1 and TRBJ2-3, with D tentatively TRBD1 (5 bases). CDR3 in amino acids: CSASRTQTDTQYF. CDR3 nucleotides: TGCAGCGCCAGTAGGACACAGACAGATACGCAGTATTTT.